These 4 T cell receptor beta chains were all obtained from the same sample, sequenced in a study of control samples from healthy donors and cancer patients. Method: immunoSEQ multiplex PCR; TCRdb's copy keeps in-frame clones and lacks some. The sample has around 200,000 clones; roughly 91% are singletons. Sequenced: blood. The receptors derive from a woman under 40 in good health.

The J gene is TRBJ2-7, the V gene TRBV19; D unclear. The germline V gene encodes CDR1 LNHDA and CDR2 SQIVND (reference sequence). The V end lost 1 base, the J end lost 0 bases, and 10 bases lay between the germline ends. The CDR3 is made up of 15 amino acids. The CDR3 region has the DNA TGTGCCAGTAGTATAGGCGGCAGGAGCTCCTACGAGCAGTACTTC. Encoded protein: CASSIGGRSSYEQYF.

CDR3 DNA: TGTGCCAGCAGCCCGACTAGCCGTACGCAGTATTTT. This gives the protein CASSPTSRTQYF. V gene TRBV12-3 or TRBV12-4 combines with J gene TRBJ2-3; 7 bases are a match to TRBD2. The CDR3 contains 12 residues. V gave up 6 bases and J gave up 8 bases; unmatched junction bases: 5.

CDR3 in amino acids: CASSLGDYQETQYF. CDR3 in DNA: TGTGCCAGCAGCTTGGGGGACTATCAAGAGACCCAGTACTTC. The chain uses TRBV5-4 and TRBJ2-5; 7 bases align to TRBD2. Germline trimming cut 0 bases from V and 2 bases from J; bases unmatched to any gene: 1. This CDR3 spans 14 amino acids. Germline V lookup: CDR1 SGHNT, CDR2 YYREEE (reference sequence).

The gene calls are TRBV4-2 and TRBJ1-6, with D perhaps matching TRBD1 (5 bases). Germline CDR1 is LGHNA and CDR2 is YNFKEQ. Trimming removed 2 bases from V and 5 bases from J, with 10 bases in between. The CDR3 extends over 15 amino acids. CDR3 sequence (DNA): TGTGCCAGCAGCCAAACGGGACTAGATAATTCACCCCTCCACTTT. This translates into CASSQTGLDNSPLHF.